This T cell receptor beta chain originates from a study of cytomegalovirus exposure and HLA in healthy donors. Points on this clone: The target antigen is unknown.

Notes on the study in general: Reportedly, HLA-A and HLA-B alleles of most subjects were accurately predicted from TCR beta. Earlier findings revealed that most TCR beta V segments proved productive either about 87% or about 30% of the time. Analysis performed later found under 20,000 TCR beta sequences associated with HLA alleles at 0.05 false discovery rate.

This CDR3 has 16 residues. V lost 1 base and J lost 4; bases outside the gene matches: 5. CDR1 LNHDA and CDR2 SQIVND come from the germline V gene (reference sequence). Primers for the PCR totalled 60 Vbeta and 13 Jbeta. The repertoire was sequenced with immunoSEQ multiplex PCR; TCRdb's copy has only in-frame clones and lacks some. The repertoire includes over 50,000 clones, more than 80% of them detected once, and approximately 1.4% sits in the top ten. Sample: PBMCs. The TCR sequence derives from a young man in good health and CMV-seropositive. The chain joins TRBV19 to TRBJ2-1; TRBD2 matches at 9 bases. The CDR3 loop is CASSIGGGAAYNEQFF. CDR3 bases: TGTGCCAGTAGTATAGGCGGGGGGGCGGCTTACAATGAGCAGTTCTTC.